This TCR beta chain was documented in a study of blood T cells in healthy people across ages. Germline V gene data show CDR1 as MNHEY and CDR2 as SMNVEV (reference sequence). The CDR3 covers 13 residues. V dropped 6 bases and J dropped 5; count of bases not matched to a gene: 4. Primed by a sample-barcoded 5' primer and a J-beta primer mix, a second PCR proceeded for about 7 to 11 cycles. MiXCR, run by TCRdb on the 5' RACE reads, gives a single entry per CDR3 protein. The sample gives about 1,400,000 distinct CDR3 sequences, roughly 45% of which show up once; 7.9% is in the top ten. This clonotype turned up a few times. Its cognate antigen is unknown. Study conclusions and caveats: Per million T cells, TCR beta diversity dropped roughly linearly as age increased. Unsorted PBMCs blocked a conclusive comparison of naive and antigen-experienced cells. The diversity estimates, figures obtained from one million T cells, were considered underestimates. Correlation between TCR beta diversity and naive T cell percentage was strong.

The sample consisted of blood. This sequence was found in a woman under 30 in good health. The chain recombines TRBV27 with TRBJ2-1, with TRBD2 identical over 7 bases. CDR3 nucleotide sequence: TGTGCCAGCAGATGGGGAGGGGACAATGAGCAGTTCTTC. Translating gives CASRWGGDNEQFF.